The 30 T cell receptor beta chains presented below share a single source sample, sequenced in a study of naive CD8 T cells in extremely preterm neonates. Repertoires were generated with immunoSEQ multiplex PCR, while TCRdb's copy carries only in-frame clones and drops some. This table has about 8,000 clones, 95% to 98% appearing once. Without labor or membrane rupture, elective cesareans at roughly 37-41 weeks supplied term cord blood. Sequenced input: naive CD8+ T cells from cord blood. These receptors were taken from a newborn in good health.

This clone was recorded once. The rearrangement joins TRBV4-2 to TRBJ2-1; D perhaps matches TRBD1 (5 bases). The V and J ends lost 7 bases and 10 bases respectively, with 17 bases between them. The CDR3 length is 13 residues. Germline lookup yields CDR1 LGHNA and CDR2 YNFKEQ. CDR3 region: CASTSSVDSEQFF. The CDR3 bases are TGTGCCAGCACTTCTTCGGTAGACAGCGAGCAGTTCTTC.

The chain employs TRBV5-8 and TRBJ2-5, with 10 bases that match TRBD2. V lost 1 base to trimming and J lost 4 bases; unmatched junction nucleotides: 4. The CDR3 sequence is 15 residues long. The germline CDR1 and CDR2 sequences are SGHTS and YDEGEE. CDR3 in amino acids: CASSLTGLARETQYF. CDR3 bases: TGTGCCAGCAGCTTGACGGGACTAGCGCGAGAGACCCAGTACTTC.

This clone was recorded once. The chain employs TRBV2 and TRBJ2-5, with 12 positions matching TRBD2. The germline gives CDR1 SNHLY, CDR2 FYNNEI. The CDR3 has 18 amino acids. Trimming took 4 bases from V and 4 from J; bases not matched to a gene: 13. The CDR3 region is CASSGRASGGADGETQYF. The CDR3 DNA is TGTGCCAGCAGTGGTCGGGCTAGCGGGGGGGCCGATGGAGAGACCCAGTACTTC. The whole variable domain, remainder taken from reference TRBV2 and TRBJ2-5, is EPEVTQTPSHQVTQMGQEVILRCVPISNHLYFYWYRQILGQKVEFLVSFYNNEISEKSEIFDDQFSVERPDGSNFTLKIRSTKLEDSAMYFCASSGRASGGADGETQYFGPGTRLLVL.

J is TRBJ1-4 and V is TRBV9; TRBD1 matches at 11 bases. Trimming removed 3 bases from V and 10 bases from J; junction bases left unmatched: 2. The CDR3 is made up of 13 amino acids. From germline, CDR1 is SGDLS and CDR2 YYNGEE. CDR3 amino acids: CASSAGTGGKLFF. In DNA form, the CDR3 reads TGTGCCAGCAGCGCCGGGACAGGGGGAAAACTGTTTTTT.

V usage is TRBV5-1 and J usage is TRBJ2-5; tentatively, D is TRBD1 (6 bases). Germline V gives CDR1 SGHRS, CDR2 YFSETQ. This CDR3 comprises 14 residues. The V end was cut by 0 bases, the J end by 3 bases, with 9 bases between. The CDR3 sequence: CASSLEPGEETQYF. The CDR3, as DNA: TGCGCCAGCAGCTTGGAGCCAGGGGAAGAGACCCAGTACTTC. The complete variable domain, with remaining parts taken from reference TRBV5-1 and TRBJ2-5, reads KAGVTQTPRYLIKTRGQQVTLSCSPISGHRSVSWYQQTPGQGLQFLFEYFSETQRNKGNFPGRFSGRQFSNSRSEMNVSTLELGDSALYLCASSLEPGEETQYFGPGTRLLVL.

V gene TRBV9 combines with J gene TRBJ2-1; D remains unclear. The CDR3 is 12 residues long. Deletions cut 3 bases from V and 7 bases from J, with 8 bases between. In germline, CDR1 is SGDLS, CDR2 YYNGEE. CDR3 sequence: CASSGARNEQFF. In DNA, the CDR3 is TGTGCCAGCAGCGGTGCGCGGAATGAGCAGTTCTTC.

V and J are TRBV7-9 and TRBJ2-2, with TRBD2 as a possible D gene (7 bases). V lost 5 bases and J lost 5, with 18 bases in between. Germline V lookup: CDR1 SEHNR, CDR2 FQNEAQ (reference sequence). The CDR3 contains 16 residues. CDR3 DNA sequence: TGTGCCAGCAGCCCAAGGAGGGGGGGCCAGACCGGGGAGCTGTTTTTT. Its protein is CASSPRRGGQTGELFF.

The chain joins TRBV5-4 to TRBJ2-5; perhaps TRBD2 as D (6 bases). Germline CDR1 reads SGHNT; CDR2 reads YYREEE (reference sequence). Trimming stripped 0 bases from V and 3 bases from J, with 6 bases between. There are 13 residues in the CDR3. The chain's CDR3 is CASSLGGEETQYF. CDR3 bases: TGTGCCAGCAGCTTGGGCGGGGAAGAGACCCAGTACTTC.

CDR3 sequence reads: CASSPTDTYTSPLHF. The CDR3 nucleotides are TGTGCCAGCAGTCCGACAGATACCTACACTTCACCCCTCCACTTT. V is TRBV7-9 and J is TRBJ1-6, with a weak D call TRBD1 (5 bases). Germline V CDR1 and CDR2: SEHNR, FQNEAQ (reference sequence). CDR3 length: 15 amino acids. V was pared by 6 bases and J by 9 bases, with 18 bases between.

This rearrangement joins TRBV4-1 to TRBJ2-2; maybe TRBD2 (7 bases). Germline CDR1 and CDR2: MGHRA and YSYEKL. Trimming removed 1 base from V and 4 bases from J, with 10 bases in between. The CDR3 sequence is 15 residues long. The CDR3 here is CASSQARGGTGELFF. In DNA, the CDR3 is TGCGCCAGCAGCCAAGCGAGGGGGGGCACCGGGGAGCTGTTTTTT.

This chain joins TRBV28 and TRBJ2-3; 7 bases fit TRBD1. Germline V gene lookup returns CDR1 MDHEN and CDR2 SYDVKM. The ends lost 0 bases at V and 4 bases at J; junction bases unmatched: 4. The CDR3 runs to 15 residues. DNA of the CDR3: TGTGCCAGCAGTTTATGGGACAGGCGGGCAGATACGCAGTATTTT. Protein: CASSLWDRRADTQYF.

This chain links TRBV11-2 with TRBJ2-5; possible D gene TRBD1, 7 bases. Deletions cut 1 base from V and 5 bases from J, with 8 bases between. Germline V CDR1 and CDR2: SGHAT, FQNNGV. The CDR3 contains 13 residues. In nucleotides, the CDR3 is TGTGCCAGCAGCTTAGCAGGGGGGGAGACCCAGTACTTC. This sequence encodes CASSLAGGETQYF.

V and J are TRBV7-2 and TRBJ2-1, with unresolved D. Trimming cost V 1 base and J 0 bases, with 7 bases left between them. Germline CDR1 and CDR2: SGHTA and FQGNSA. This CDR3 is built from 15 residues. The CDR3 DNA is TGTGCCAGCAGCTTAGTTCCGAGCTCCTACAATGAGCAGTTCTTC. It is translated as CASSLVPSSYNEQFF.

This chain uses TRBV2 with TRBJ2-7, with TRBD1 as a possible D gene (6 bases). Germline CDR1 reads SNHLY; CDR2 reads FYNNEI. This CDR3 contains 12 residues. Between the trimmed V and J ends, which lost 6 bases and 2 bases, there was a span of 8 bases. CDR3 DNA: TGTGCCAGCAGGGGACAAACCTACGAGCAGTACTTC. Protein sequence: CASRGQTYEQYF.

CDR3 residues: CASSPDPGNEQFF. CDR3 nucleotides: TGTGCCAGCAGTCCCGACCCGGGTAATGAGCAGTTCTTC. The chain has TRBV7-6 and TRBJ2-1; D is ambiguous. The CDR3 contains 13 residues. Germline CDR1 and CDR2: SGHVS and FNYEAQ. Trimming cost V 6 bases and J 7 bases, with 13 bases left between them. The complete variable domain, with remaining parts taken from reference TRBV7-6 and TRBJ2-1, reads GAGVSQSPRYKVTKRGQDVALRCDPISGHVSLYWYRQALGQGPEFLTYFNYEAQQDKSGLPNDRFSAERPEGSISTLTIQRTEQRDSAMYRCASSPDPGNEQFFGPGTRLTVL.

The rearrangement uses TRBV15 and TRBJ1-1; 7 bases match TRBD1. Germline-derived CDR1 and CDR2 are LNHNV and YYDKDF (reference sequence). J lost 10 bases, V lost 3 bases, and 5 bases had no gene match. The CDR3 totals 12 residues. CDR3 loop: CATSSRQGGAFF. For the CDR3, the DNA is TGTGCCACCAGCAGCCGACAGGGCGGAGCTTTCTTT.

The genes are TRBV7-2 and TRBJ2-3; D call uncertain. The CDR3 totals 13 residues. CDR1 SGHTA and CDR2 FQGNSA come from the germline V gene. V was cut by 3 bases and J by 2 bases, with 6 bases left in between. CDR3 in DNA: TGTGCCAGCAGCTTCGGTAACACAGATACGCAGTATTTT. Its translation: CASSFGNTDTQYF.

The chain is built from TRBV11-2 and TRBJ2-7, with D perhaps matching TRBD2 (7 bases). CDR1 is SGHAT, CDR2 FQNNGV, per germline. The CDR3 is 15 residues long. Between the trimmed V and J ends, which lost 1 base and 0 bases, there was a span of 10 bases. CDR3 in DNA: TGTGCCAGCAGCTTAGGCGGGGGCGTCTCCTACGAGCAGTACTTC. Residues: CASSLGGGVSYEQYF.

The V and J genes are TRBV30 and TRBJ2-7; 7 bases fit TRBD2. Losses at the gene ends were 4 bases for V and 0 bases for J; bases not matched to a gene: 3. The CDR3 loop spans 13 amino acids. Germline V gives CDR1 GTSNPN, CDR2 SVGIG (reference sequence). The CDR3 here is CAWNGGSSYEQYF. CDR3 DNA: TGTGCCTGGAACGGGGGGTCCTCCTACGAGCAGTACTTC.

The chain is built from TRBV2 and TRBJ1-2; D is unresolved. This CDR3 is 13 amino acids long. Per germline, CDR1 SNHLY and CDR2 FYNNEI. The V and J ends lost 3 bases and 5 bases respectively, with 10 bases between them. In DNA form, the CDR3 reads TGTGCCAGCAGTGAGGGCTTACAGTATGGCTACACCTTC. Encoded protein: CASSEGLQYGYTF.

This chain joins TRBV6-6 and TRBJ2-7; 11 bases align to TRBD2. With V trimmed by 7 bases and J by 5 bases, 7 bases remained unmatched. CDR1 is MNHNY and CDR2 is SVGAGI in the germline V gene (reference sequence). CDR3 length: 14 residues. The CDR3 nucleotides are TGTGCCAGCAATCGACTAGCGGGGTTACACGAGCAGTACTTC. Residues: CASNRLAGLHEQYF.

The gene calls are TRBV10-3 and TRBJ2-5, with D possibly TRBD1 on 6 matching bases. The J call could be wrong; TRBJ2-7 is a better fit for the DNA end. The CDR3 runs to 13 residues. Germline CDR1 and CDR2: ENHRY and SYGVKD. The CDR3 nucleotides read TGTGCCATCAGTGAGGGGGGCGGCTACGAGCAGTACTTC. This translates into CAISEGGGYEQYF.

The chain uses TRBV7-2 and TRBJ2-1, with D possibly being TRBD2 (7 bases). This CDR3 region has 15 residues. Germline V lookup: CDR1 SGHTA, CDR2 FQGNSA. The germline V and J ends were trimmed by 0 bases and 2 bases, with 8 bases remaining between them. The CDR3 nucleotides are TGTGCCAGCAGCTTAGCGGGGGGGCCCTACAATGAGCAGTTCTTC. Translated, it gives CASSLAGGPYNEQFF.

The CDR3 sequence is CASSNLLAESQETQYF. Here the CDR3 DNA reads TGCGCCAGCAGCAACTTACTAGCGGAGAGCCAAGAGACCCAGTACTTC. The V call is TRBV4-1, the J call TRBJ2-5; 8 bases fit TRBD2. V shed 5 bases, J shed 1 base, and the junction held 9 bases outside the gene matches. The CDR3 is made up of 16 amino acids. Germline values: CDR1 MGHRA, CDR2 YSYEKL.

V is TRBV6-1 and J is TRBJ2-7; D is possibly TRBD1 (6 bases). Trimming took off 0 bases at V and 3 bases at J, with 15 bases between the two ends. Germline CDR1 MNHNS, CDR2 SASEGT. The CDR3 contains 16 residues. The CDR3 coding sequence is TGTGCCAGCAGTGAAGCAGGGTACAGGGCCCACTACGAGCAGTACTTC. Protein sequence: CASSEAGYRAHYEQYF.

The rearrangement links TRBV27 to TRBJ2-1; D is uncertain. The CDR3 consists of 15 residues. Trimming pared 2 bases from V and 0 bases from J, leaving 8 bases between. Germline CDR1 and CDR2: MNHEY and SMNVEV (reference sequence). CDR3 nucleotide sequence: TGTGCCAGCAGTTTAACACAGAGCTCCTACAATGAGCAGTTCTTC. It yields the protein CASSLTQSSYNEQFF.

The chain links TRBV12-5 to TRBJ1-1; 7 bases fit TRBD1. J gave up 0 bases and V 5 bases, and 6 bases lay outside the gene matches. Germline assignment: CDR1 LGHNT and CDR2 FRNRAP. The CDR3 consists of 15 residues. CDR3 DNA: TGTGCTAGTGGTCGGACAGGAGAGGTGAACACTGAAGCTTTCTTT. Protein: CASGRTGEVNTEAFF.

The chain has TRBV7-6 and TRBJ2-1, with 11 nucleotides matching TRBD2. This CDR3 contains 16 residues. V lost 5 bases to trimming and J lost 5 bases; unmatched junction nucleotides: 8. The germline V gene has CDR1 SGHVS and CDR2 FNYEAQ. The CDR3, as DNA: TGTGCCAGCAGCCCCTTTCTAGCGGGGGGACACAATGAGCAGTTCTTC. It encodes CASSPFLAGGHNEQFF.

The V and J genes are TRBV5-1 and TRBJ2-1, with 7 positions matching TRBD1. Losses at the gene ends were 4 bases for V and 3 bases for J; bases not matched to a gene: 7. This CDR3 region has 15 residues. Germline V lookup: CDR1 SGHRS, CDR2 YFSETQ. Written as DNA, the CDR3 is TGCGCCAGCAGCGGGGTTACAGGGGACTACAATGAGCAGTTCTTC. As protein: CASSGVTGDYNEQFF. Using reference TRBV5-1 and TRBJ2-1 for the parts outside the CDR3, the full variable domain is KAGVTQTPRYLIKTRGQQVTLSCSPISGHRSVSWYQQTPGQGLQFLFEYFSETQRNKGNFPGRFSGRQFSNSRSEMNVSTLELGDSALYLCASSGVTGDYNEQFFGPGTRLTVL.

The gene calls are TRBV7-6 and TRBJ2-1; a possible D gene is TRBD2 (6 bases). The V gene lost 5 bases and the J gene lost 4 bases, with 9 bases spanning the gap. Germline V gives CDR1 SGHVS, CDR2 FNYEAQ. CDR3 length equals 13 residues. The CDR3 nucleotides read TGTGCCAGCAGCCCCGGAGGGTACAATGAGCAGTTCTTC. Translated, it gives CASSPGGYNEQFF.